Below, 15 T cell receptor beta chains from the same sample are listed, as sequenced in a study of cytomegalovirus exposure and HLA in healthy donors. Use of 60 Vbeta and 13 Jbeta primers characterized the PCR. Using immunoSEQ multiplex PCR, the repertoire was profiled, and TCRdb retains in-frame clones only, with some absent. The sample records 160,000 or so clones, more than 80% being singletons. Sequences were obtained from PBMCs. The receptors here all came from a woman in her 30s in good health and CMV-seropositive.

The CDR3 nucleotides read TGCGCCAGCAGCTCCCCGGGTACAGATACGCAGTATTTT. Protein sequence: CASSSPGTDTQYF. The chain links TRBV5-1 to TRBJ2-3; no clear D gene. The V and J ends lost 3 bases and 3 bases respectively, with 8 bases between them. Germline CDR1 reads SGHRS; CDR2 reads YFSETQ. This CDR3 is built from 13 residues. The full variable domain, in which reference TRBV5-1 and TRBJ2-3 provide the parts outside the CDR3, is KAGVTQTPRYLIKTRGQQVTLSCSPISGHRSVSWYQQTPGQGLQFLFEYFSETQRNKGNFPGRFSGRQFSNSRSEMNVSTLELGDSALYLCASSSPGTDTQYFGPGTRLTVL.

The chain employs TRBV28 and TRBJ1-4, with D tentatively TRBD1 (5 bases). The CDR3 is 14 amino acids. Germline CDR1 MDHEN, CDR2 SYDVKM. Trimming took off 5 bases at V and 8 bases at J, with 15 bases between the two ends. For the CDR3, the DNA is TGTGCCAGCAGTAACGGGTGGGGGGGGGAAAAACTGTTTTTT. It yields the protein CASSNGWGGEKLFF.

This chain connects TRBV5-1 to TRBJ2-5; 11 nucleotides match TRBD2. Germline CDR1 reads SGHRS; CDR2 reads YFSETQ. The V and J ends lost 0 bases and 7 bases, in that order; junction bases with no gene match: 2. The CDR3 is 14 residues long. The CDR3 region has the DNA TGCGCCAGCAGCTTGGGACTAGCGGGGAGGACCCAGTACTTC. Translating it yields CASSLGLAGRTQYF.

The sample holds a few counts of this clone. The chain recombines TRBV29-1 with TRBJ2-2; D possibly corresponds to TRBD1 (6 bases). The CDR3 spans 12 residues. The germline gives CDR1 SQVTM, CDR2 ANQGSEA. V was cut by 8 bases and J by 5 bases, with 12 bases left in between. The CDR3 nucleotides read TGCAGCATCCACACAGGGACCGGGGAGCTGTTTTTT. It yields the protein CSIHTGTGELFF.

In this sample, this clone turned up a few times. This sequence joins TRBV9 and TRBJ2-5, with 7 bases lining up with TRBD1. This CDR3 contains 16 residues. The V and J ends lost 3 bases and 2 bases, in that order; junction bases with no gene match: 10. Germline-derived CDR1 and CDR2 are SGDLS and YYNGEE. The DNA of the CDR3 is TGTGCCAGCAGCGCCTCGGGACAGACTATACAAGAGACCCAGTACTTC. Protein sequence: CASSASGQTIQETQYF.

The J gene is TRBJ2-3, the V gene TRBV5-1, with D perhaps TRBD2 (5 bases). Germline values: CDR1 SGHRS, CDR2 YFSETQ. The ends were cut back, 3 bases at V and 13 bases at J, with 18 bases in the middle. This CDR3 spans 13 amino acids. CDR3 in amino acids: CASSSEPGIQEYF. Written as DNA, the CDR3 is TGCGCCAGCAGCTCCGAACCGGGAATTCAGGAGTATTTT.

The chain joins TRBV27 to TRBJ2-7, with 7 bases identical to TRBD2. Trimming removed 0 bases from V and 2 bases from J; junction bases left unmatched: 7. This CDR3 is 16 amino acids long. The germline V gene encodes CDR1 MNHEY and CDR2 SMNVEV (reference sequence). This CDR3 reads CASSLSGVGGTYEQYF. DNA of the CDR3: TGTGCCAGCAGTTTATCAGGGGTCGGGGGGACCTACGAGCAGTACTTC.

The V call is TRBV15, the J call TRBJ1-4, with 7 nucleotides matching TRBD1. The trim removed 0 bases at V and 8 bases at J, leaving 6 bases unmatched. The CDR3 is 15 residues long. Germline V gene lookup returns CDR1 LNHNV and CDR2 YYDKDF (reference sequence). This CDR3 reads CATSREQGTWEKLFF. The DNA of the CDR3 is TGTGCCACCAGCAGAGAACAGGGGACTTGGGAAAAACTGTTTTTT.

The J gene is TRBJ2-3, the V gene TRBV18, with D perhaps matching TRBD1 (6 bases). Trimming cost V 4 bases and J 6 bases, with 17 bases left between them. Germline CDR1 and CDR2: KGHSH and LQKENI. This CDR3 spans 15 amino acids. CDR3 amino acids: CASSQTGSRWDTQYF. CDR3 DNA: TGTGCCAGCTCACAAACAGGGAGTCGATGGGATACGCAGTATTTT.

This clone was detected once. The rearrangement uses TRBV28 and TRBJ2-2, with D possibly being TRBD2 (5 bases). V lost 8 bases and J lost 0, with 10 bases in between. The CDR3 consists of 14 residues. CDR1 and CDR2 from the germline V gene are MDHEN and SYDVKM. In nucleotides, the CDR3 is TGTGCCAGCCGGGAACTCGCGAACACCGGGGAGCTGTTTTTT. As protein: CASRELANTGELFF.

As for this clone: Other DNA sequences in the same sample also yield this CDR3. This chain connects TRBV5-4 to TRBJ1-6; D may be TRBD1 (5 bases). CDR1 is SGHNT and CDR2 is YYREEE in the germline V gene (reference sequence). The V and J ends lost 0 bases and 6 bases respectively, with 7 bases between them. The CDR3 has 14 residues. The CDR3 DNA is TGTGCCAGCAGCTTGGAGCAGGGTAATTCACCCCTCCACTTT. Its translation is CASSLEQGNSPLHF. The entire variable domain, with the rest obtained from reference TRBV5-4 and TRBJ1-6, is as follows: ETGVTQSPTHLIKTRGQQVTLRCSSQSGHNTVSWYQQALGQGPQFIFQYYREEENGRGNFPPRFSGLQFPNYSSELNVNALELDDSALYLCASSLEQGNSPLHFGNGTRLTVT.

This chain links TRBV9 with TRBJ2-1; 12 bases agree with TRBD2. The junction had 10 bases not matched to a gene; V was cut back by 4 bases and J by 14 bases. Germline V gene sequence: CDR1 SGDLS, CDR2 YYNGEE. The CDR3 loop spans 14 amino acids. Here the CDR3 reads CASSLTPSGGAEFF. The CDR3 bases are TGTGCCAGCAGCCTAACACCTAGCGGGGGGGCTGAGTTCTTC.

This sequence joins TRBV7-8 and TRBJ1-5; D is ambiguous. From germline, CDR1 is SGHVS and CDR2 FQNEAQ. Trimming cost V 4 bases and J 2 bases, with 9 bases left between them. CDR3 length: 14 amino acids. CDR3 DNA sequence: TGTGCCAGCAGCTCGGGAGGCCGCAATCAGCCCCAGCATTTT. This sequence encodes CASSSGGRNQPQHF.

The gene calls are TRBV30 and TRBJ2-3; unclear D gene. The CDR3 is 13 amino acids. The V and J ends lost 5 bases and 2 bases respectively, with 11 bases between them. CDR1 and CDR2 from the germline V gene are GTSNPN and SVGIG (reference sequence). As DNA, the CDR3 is TGTGCCTGGGCGCTAAGAAACACAGATACGCAGTATTTT. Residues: CAWALRNTDTQYF.

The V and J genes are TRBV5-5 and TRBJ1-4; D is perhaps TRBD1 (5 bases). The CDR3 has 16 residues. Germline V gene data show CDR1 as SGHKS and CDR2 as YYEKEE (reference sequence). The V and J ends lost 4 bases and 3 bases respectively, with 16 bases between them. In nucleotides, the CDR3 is TGTGCCAGCAGCCTCTCGGCGGGGGTTGCTAATGAAAAACTGTTTTTT. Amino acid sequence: CASSLSAGVANEKLFF.